Below, 20 T cell receptor beta chains from the same sample are listed, as sequenced in a study of T cells in localized non-small cell lung cancer. Data came from immunoSEQ multiplex PCR; TCRdb stores just in-frame clones and leaves some out. The data show over 30,000 clones, under 90% seen once. Sequences were derived from peripheral blood, sampled before any cancer treatment. These receptors all stem from a male donor older than 55 with stage III lung adenocarcinoma.

V usage is TRBV5-1 and J usage is TRBJ2-7; perhaps TRBD1 as D (6 bases). Germline V gives CDR1 SGHRS, CDR2 YFSETQ. The CDR3 length is 14 residues. Trimming removed 0 bases at V and 6 bases at J, with 13 bases between. The CDR3 sequence: CASSLGQPRGEQYF. The CDR3 DNA reads TGCGCCAGCAGCTTGGGTCAACCCAGGGGCGAGCAGTACTTC.

The chain joins TRBV5-4 to TRBJ1-1; maybe TRBD1 (6 bases). The germline V and J ends were trimmed by 4 bases and 7 bases, with 20 bases remaining between them. The CDR3 contains 15 residues. Germline V gene lookup returns CDR1 SGHNT and CDR2 YYREEE (reference sequence). CDR3 in amino acids: CASSTPRGKRGEAFF. In nucleotides, the CDR3 is TGTGCCAGCAGCACCCCGAGGGGGAAAAGGGGTGAAGCTTTCTTT.

V usage is TRBV27 and J usage is TRBJ2-3; D tentatively fits TRBD1 or TRBD2 (5 bases each). The CDR3 covers 13 residues. CDR1 is MNHEY, CDR2 SMNVEV, per germline (reference sequence). Trimming took off 8 bases at V and 4 bases at J, with 13 bases between the two ends. CDR3 region: CASREGIADTQYF. DNA of the CDR3: TGTGCCAGCCGAGAGGGGATTGCAGATACGCAGTATTTT.

The rearrangement joins TRBV9 to TRBJ1-3; D is unresolved. The ends were cut back, 0 bases at V and 4 bases at J, with 14 bases in the middle. The CDR3 is made up of 16 amino acids. The V gene's germline CDR1 is SGDLS and CDR2 YYNGEE. CDR3 sequence reads: CASSVAPTSGGNTIYF. CDR3 sequence (DNA): TGTGCCAGCAGCGTAGCCCCAACATCGGGGGGAAACACCATATATTTT. The entire variable domain, with the rest obtained from reference TRBV9 and TRBJ1-3, is as follows: DSGVTQTPKHLITATGQRVTLRCSPRSGDLSVYWYQQSLDQGLQFLIQYYNGEERAKGNILERFSAQQFPDLHSELNLSSLELGDSALYFCASSVAPTSGGNTIYFGEGSWLTVV.

The chain combines TRBV6-5 with TRBJ2-1, with 7 bases that match TRBD2. Unmatched junction bases numbered 5, after V lost 0 bases and J lost 3 bases. CDR3 length equals 16 residues. The germline CDR1 and CDR2 sequences are MNHEY and SVGAGI. The CDR3 protein is CASSYSRGGSYNEQFF. The CDR3 DNA sequence: TGTGCCAGCAGTTACTCGAGAGGCGGGAGCTACAATGAGCAGTTCTTC.

The J gene is TRBJ2-3, the V gene TRBV5-4; 10 bases match TRBD2. Per the germline V gene, CDR1 is SGHNT and CDR2 is YYREEE (reference sequence). CDR3 length: 16 residues. Unmatched junction bases numbered 10, after V lost 5 bases and J lost 4 bases. In nucleotides, the CDR3 is TGTGCCAGCAGACCGACTACGACTAGCGGGCCAGATACGCAGTATTTT. It translates to CASRPTTTSGPDTQYF.

The chain employs TRBV5-1 and TRBJ2-1, with D perhaps TRBD2 (5 bases). CDR3 length: 16 amino acids. CDR1 and CDR2 from the germline V gene are SGHRS and YFSETQ. V was shortened by 0 bases and J by 2 bases, with 12 bases between the two germline ends. The CDR3 is CASSLGPPGTYNEQFF. In DNA form, the CDR3 reads TGCGCCAGCAGCTTGGGCCCCCCGGGGACCTACAATGAGCAGTTCTTC.

The chain joins TRBV12-5 to TRBJ1-1, with D perhaps TRBD1 (6 bases). V shed 6 bases and J shed 1 base, with 12 bases lying between them. Looked up from germline, CDR1 is LGHNT and CDR2 is FRNRAP. The length of the CDR3 is 14 residues. CDR3 DNA sequence: TGTGCTAGTGGAACCGGGACACAGAACACTGAAGCTTTCTTT. Protein: CASGTGTQNTEAFF. The full variable domain, completed using reference TRBV12-5 and TRBJ1-1, is DARVTQTPRHKVTEMGQEVTMRCQPILGHNTVFWYRQTMMQGLELLAYFRNRAPLDDSGMPKDRFSAEMPDATLATLKIQPSEPRDSAVYFCASGTGTQNTEAFFGQGTRLTVV.

The V gene is TRBV28, the J gene TRBJ2-7; D is tentatively TRBD1 or TRBD2 (6 bases each). Trimming took off 2 bases at V and 9 bases at J, with 20 bases between the two ends. Germline CDR1 is MDHEN and CDR2 is SYDVKM. CDR3 size: 15 residues. The CDR3 coding sequence is TGTGCCAGCAGTTTAAGGGGGGCGGCAGGACGCGTGCAGTACTTC. Residues: CASSLRGAAGRVQYF.

A word on this clone: At one end, the junction sequence differs from germline, possibly due to a read error. The genes are TRBV7-2 and TRBJ2-3, with 11 bases that match TRBD2. Germline CDR1 is SGHTA and CDR2 is FQGNSA. This CDR3 comprises 12 residues. Written as DNA, the CDR3 is TGTGCCAGCAGCCTCATAGCGGGAGGGCCTAGTTTT. It is translated as CASSLIAGGPSF.

The chain recombines TRBV5-4 with TRBJ2-1; TRBD1 matches at 8 bases. The CDR3 consists of 14 residues. J gave up 8 bases and V 0 bases, and 4 bases lay outside the gene matches. Germline-derived CDR1 and CDR2 are SGHNT and YYREEE (reference sequence). CDR3 sequence: CASSLARTGYEQFF. CDR3 nucleotide sequence: TGTGCCAGCAGCTTGGCCAGGACAGGGTATGAGCAGTTCTTC.

The V and J genes are TRBV14 and TRBJ2-3, with a tentative D call TRBD1 (6 bases). Germline loops: CDR1 SGHDN, CDR2 FVKESK. The CDR3 has 14 amino acids. The V end was cut by 4 bases, the J end by 9 bases, with 17 bases between. In DNA form, the CDR3 reads TGTGCCAGCAGCCGCAACAGGGTTGTCTGGACGCAGTATTTT. Translation: CASSRNRVVWTQYF. Filled out from reference TRBV14 and TRBJ2-3, the complete variable domain reads EAGVTQFPSHSVIEKGQTVTLRCDPISGHDNLYWYRRVMGKEIKFLLHFVKESKQDESGMPNNRFLAERTGGTYSTLKVQPAELEDSGVYFCASSRNRVVWTQYFGPGTRLTVL.

J is TRBJ2-1 and V is TRBV19; 10 nucleotides agree with TRBD1. The V segment lost 7 bases and the J segment 4 bases; nucleotides outside the gene matches: 7. Germline V gene data show CDR1 as LNHDA and CDR2 as SQIVND (reference sequence). CDR3 length: 15 residues. Here the CDR3 reads CASNTGTGVYNEQFF. CDR3 sequence (DNA): TGTGCCAGTAACACCGGGACAGGGGTTTACAATGAGCAGTTCTTC.

V usage is TRBV6-5 and J usage is TRBJ1-3; D unresolved. Germline CDR1 reads MNHEY; CDR2 reads SVGAGI. V was trimmed by 0 bases and J by 0 bases, leaving 3 bases between them. The CDR3 extends over 14 amino acids. The CDR3 loop reads CASSYSSSGNTIYF. Written as DNA, the CDR3 is TGTGCCAGCAGTTACTCCAGCTCTGGAAACACCATATATTTT.

The genes are TRBV6-5 and TRBJ1-3; TRBD1 might be the D (5 bases). This CDR3 is 15 amino acids long. Trimming left V 2 bases short and J 3 bases short, with 11 bases between. The germline CDR1 and CDR2 sequences are MNHEY and SVGAGI. The CDR3: CASSYASGLGNTIYF. The CDR3 region has the DNA TGTGCCAGCAGTTACGCATCAGGGCTTGGAAACACCATATATTTT.

CDR3 sequence reads: CASSARPEHNTEAFF. The CDR3 bases are TGTGCCAGCAGCGCACGGCCGGAACATAACACTGAAGCTTTCTTT. The V gene is TRBV5-4, the J gene TRBJ1-1, with D uncertain. Germline V gene data show CDR1 as SGHNT and CDR2 as YYREEE (reference sequence). There are 15 residues in the CDR3. V lost 4 bases to trimming and J lost 2 bases, with 15 bases between them.

This clone has only one observation. The chain employs TRBV2 and TRBJ2-6; D remains ambiguous. The V end was cut by 7 bases, the J end by 0 bases, with 19 bases between. CDR3 length: 18 residues. Per the germline V gene, CDR1 is SNHLY and CDR2 is FYNNEI. In DNA, the CDR3 is TGTGCCAGCACTTATTTGGACCTGACGTCCTCTGGGGCCAACGTCCTGACTTTC. Translation: CASTYLDLTSSGANVLTF. Full variable domain (rest looked up from reference TRBV2 and TRBJ2-6): EPEVTQTPSHQVTQMGQEVILRCVPISNHLYFYWYRQILGQKVEFLVSFYNNEISEKSEIFDDQFSVERPDGSNFTLKIRSTKLEDSAMYFCASTYLDLTSSGANVLTFGAGSRLTVL.

This clone came up once. The chain carries TRBV5-1 and TRBJ1-1; D is unclear. The germline V gene encodes CDR1 SGHRS and CDR2 YFSETQ. This CDR3 has 13 amino acids. V lost 0 bases and J 4 bases, leaving 7 bases between the germline ends. CDR3: CASSLALGTEAFF. CDR3 sequence (DNA): TGCGCCAGCAGCTTGGCGCTGGGCACTGAAGCTTTCTTT. The variable domain in full, with the rest retrieved from reference TRBV5-1 and TRBJ1-1, is KAGVTQTPRYLIKTRGQQVTLSCSPISGHRSVSWYQQTPGQGLQFLFEYFSETQRNKGNFPGRFSGRQFSNSRSEMNVSTLELGDSALYLCASSLALGTEAFFGQGTRLTVV.

In DNA, the CDR3 is TGTGCCAGCAGGTTCAGACAGGGGGCAAGTGAAGCTTTCTTT. This translates into CASRFRQGASEAFF. The rearrangement uses TRBV28 and TRBJ1-1; 10 bases map to TRBD1. V trimming: 6 bases; J trimming: 7 bases; junction bases outside the gene matches: 8. The CDR3 has 14 amino acids. The V gene's germline CDR1 is MDHEN and CDR2 SYDVKM. Complete variable domain (other parts from reference TRBV28 and TRBJ1-1): DVKVTQSSRYLVKRTGEKVFLECVQDMDHENMFWYRQDPGLGLRLIYFSYDVKMKEKGDIPEGYSVSREKKERFSLILESASTNQTSMYLCASRFRQGASEAFFGQGTRLTVV.

The gene calls are TRBV19 and TRBJ2-1, with D perhaps matching TRBD1 (6 bases). The CDR3 spans 15 residues. The germline CDR1 and CDR2 sequences are LNHDA and SQIVND (reference sequence). V dropped 6 bases and J dropped 7 bases, with 19 bases sitting between them. CDR3 nucleotide sequence: TGTGCCAGTAGCCTTCTGGGGGCCAATTGGAATGAGCAGTTCTTC. Translated: CASSLLGANWNEQFF.